The next 24 T cell receptor beta chains were all read from a single sample in a study of cytomegalovirus exposure and HLA in healthy donors. PCR used 60 Vbeta primers and 13 Jbeta primers. The repertoire was sequenced with immunoSEQ multiplex PCR; TCRdb's copy has only in-frame clones and lacks some. This sample has about 160,000 clones, with around 80% found just once. The sequencing sample was made of PBMCs. The source of these receptors is a male donor in good health and CMV-seronegative.

V is TRBV6-6 and J is TRBJ2-3, with D perhaps TRBD1 (5 bases). CDR3 length equals 13 residues. The V gene lost 6 bases and the J gene lost 2 bases, with 9 bases spanning the gap. Germline V gives CDR1 MNHNY, CDR2 SVGAGI (reference sequence). CDR3 sequence reads: CASSRVYTDTQYF. The CDR3 nucleotides read TGTGCCAGCAGCAGGGTATACACAGATACGCAGTATTTT.

The chain recombines TRBV14 with TRBJ2-5; D perhaps matches TRBD2 (6 bases). Germline loops: CDR1 SGHDN, CDR2 FVKESK. Trimming pared 3 bases from V and 5 bases from J, leaving 16 bases between. The CDR3 runs to 15 residues. CDR3 in DNA: TGTGCCAGCAGCCAGATTCAGGGAGGAATGGAGACCCAGTACTTC. The encoded protein is CASSQIQGGMETQYF.

Written as DNA, the CDR3 is TGTGCCAGCAGCTTCGGTTACACCGGGGAGCTGTTTTTT. Its protein product is CASSFGYTGELFF. This chain joins TRBV7-2 and TRBJ2-2, with D uncertain. There are 13 residues in the CDR3. Germline-derived CDR1 and CDR2 are SGHTA and FQGNSA. Trimming left V 3 bases short and J 3 bases short, with 5 bases between.

This clone was observed once. The genes are TRBV29-1 and TRBJ2-1, with TRBD2 matching 12 bases. V lost 7 bases to trimming and J lost 7 bases; unmatched junction nucleotides: 2. The CDR3 length is 12 residues. Germline loops: CDR1 SQVTM, CDR2 ANQGSEA. CDR3 protein: CSEGTSGNEQFF. The CDR3 DNA reads TGCAGCGAAGGGACTAGCGGGAATGAGCAGTTCTTC.

The gene calls are TRBV5-1 and TRBJ2-7; TRBD1 agrees at 10 bases. Germline V gives CDR1 SGHRS, CDR2 YFSETQ. This CDR3 is built from 15 residues. V lost 4 bases to trimming and J lost 4 bases; unmatched junction nucleotides: 8. The CDR3: CASSTPGQGSYEQYF. The DNA of the CDR3 is TGCGCCAGCAGCACGCCGGGACAGGGGAGTTACGAGCAGTACTTC.

The chain has TRBV18 and TRBJ2-7; 7 bases match TRBD2. Germline assignment: CDR1 KGHSH and CDR2 LQKENI. The CDR3 extends over 13 amino acids. V shed 2 bases and J 6 bases; nucleotides not matched to a gene: 4. DNA of the CDR3: TGTGCCAGCTCACCAGGGAGGGATGGCGAGCAGTACTTC. Protein product: CASSPGRDGEQYF.

This clone came up a few times. This CDR3 is CASSHSRTGEAFF. CDR3 DNA sequence: TGTGCCAGCAGCCATTCCCGGACTGGGGAAGCTTTCTTT. The gene calls are TRBV9 and TRBJ1-1; D call uncertain. The CDR3 covers 13 residues. Trimming pared 4 bases from V and 8 bases from J, leaving 15 bases between. CDR1 is SGDLS, CDR2 YYNGEE, per germline.

The rearrangement uses TRBV7-9 and TRBJ1-2; no definite D call. The CDR3 contains 13 residues. Germline lookup yields CDR1 SEHNR and CDR2 FQNEAQ (reference sequence). Trimming pared 4 bases from V and 7 bases from J, leaving 13 bases between. The CDR3 sequence: CASSSYERGGYTF. The CDR3 DNA sequence: TGTGCCAGCAGCTCGTACGAGCGGGGTGGCTACACCTTC. The complete variable domain, with remaining parts taken from reference TRBV7-9 and TRBJ1-2, reads DTGVSQNPRHKITKRGQNVTFRCDPISEHNRLYWYRQTLGQGPEFLTYFQNEAQLEKSRLLSDRFSAERPKGSFSTLEIQRTEQGDSAMYLCASSSYERGGYTFGSGTRLTVV.

V is TRBV6-1 and J is TRBJ2-2; 7 bases map to TRBD1. Germline CDR1 MNHNS, CDR2 SASEGT. After removal of 10 bases from V and 4 bases from J, the junction contained 9 bases not matched to a gene. This CDR3 region has 14 residues. CDR3 sequence: CATSYRGFTGELFF. The CDR3 DNA reads TGTGCCACCTCGTACAGGGGATTCACCGGGGAGCTGTTTTTT.

The CDR3 loop is CATSRDQGPYEQYF. CDR3 nucleotides: TGTGCCACCAGCAGAGATCAGGGCCCCTACGAGCAGTACTTC. The genes are TRBV15 and TRBJ2-7; perhaps TRBD1 as D (5 bases). Germline-derived CDR1 and CDR2 are LNHNV and YYDKDF (reference sequence). V was pared by 0 bases and J by 2 bases, with 8 bases between. The CDR3 is made up of 14 amino acids.

The chain uses TRBV9 and TRBJ2-3, with TRBD2 matching 8 bases. CDR3 length equals 18 residues. Looked up from germline, CDR1 is SGDLS and CDR2 is YYNGEE. Unmatched junction bases numbered 16, after V lost 5 bases and J lost 2 bases. CDR3 nucleotide sequence: TGTGCCAGCAGTTGGGGGGCAAGTAGCGGGAAAGACACAGATACGCAGTATTTT. It translates to CASSWGASSGKDTDTQYF.

V and J are TRBV30 and TRBJ2-7; 8 bases align to TRBD2. The CDR3 is 14 residues long. Germline CDR1 GTSNPN, CDR2 SVGIG (reference sequence). J was trimmed by 5 bases and V by 3 bases; bases with no gene match: 9. CDR3 amino acids: CAWSQGSGSDEQYF. The CDR3, as DNA: TGTGCCTGGAGCCAGGGAAGCGGGAGCGACGAGCAGTACTTC.

This clone was recorded once. The V call is TRBV7-9, the J call TRBJ1-1; no firm D call. The germline V and J ends were trimmed by 3 bases and 6 bases, with 11 bases remaining between them. Germline V gene sequence: CDR1 SEHNR, CDR2 FQNEAQ (reference sequence). This CDR3 is 13 amino acids long. CDR3 sequence: CASSFDSLSEAFF. Written as DNA, the CDR3 is TGTGCCAGCAGCTTCGATAGCCTATCTGAAGCTTTCTTT.

The V call is TRBV7-2, the J call TRBJ2-5, with 8 nucleotides matching TRBD2. This CDR3 spans 15 amino acids. CDR1 is SGHTA, CDR2 FQGNSA, per germline. Trimming took 3 bases from V and 1 from J; bases not matched to a gene: 4. The CDR3 nucleotides are TGTGCCAGCAGCTTTCAAGCGGGGGCCCAAGAGACCCAGTACTTC. Translating gives CASSFQAGAQETQYF.

The V gene is TRBV5-6, the J gene TRBJ2-7, with TRBD1 matching 8 bases. The CDR3 length is 14 residues. Trimming removed 4 bases from V and 4 bases from J; junction bases left unmatched: 7. CDR1 and CDR2 from the germline V gene are SGHDT and YYEEEE. The CDR3 protein is CASSHGTGFYEQYF. CDR3 DNA sequence: TGTGCCAGCAGCCATGGGACAGGTTTTTACGAGCAGTACTTC.

This clone came up a few times. The chain uses TRBV12-5 and TRBJ1-2, with 8 bases matching TRBD1. The CDR3 covers 15 residues. The J segment lost 4 bases and the V segment lost 7 bases, leaving 11 bases of the junction unmatched. In germline, CDR1 is LGHNT, CDR2 FRNRAP. CDR3 in DNA: TGTGCTAGTGCTGGGTGGACAGGGAAAGGCTATGGCTACACCTTC. It specifies CASAGWTGKGYGYTF.

This clone was seen only a few times. The gene calls are TRBV7-9 and TRBJ2-3; D not certain. This CDR3 has 14 residues. The germline V and J ends were trimmed by 5 bases and 6 bases, with 15 bases remaining between them. The germline gives CDR1 SEHNR, CDR2 FQNEAQ (reference sequence). The CDR3 is CASSPSRPGDTQYF. CDR3 sequence (DNA): TGTGCCAGCAGCCCATCGCGGCCCGGGGATACGCAGTATTTT.

The chain links TRBV11-2 to TRBJ2-5; tentative D call: TRBD1 (6 bases). The CDR3 consists of 15 residues. Germline values: CDR1 SGHAT, CDR2 FQNNGV. The V gene lost 1 base and the J gene lost 5 bases, with 14 bases spanning the gap. CDR3 region: CASSLVSRGGETQYF. The CDR3 nucleotides are TGTGCCAGCAGCTTAGTTAGCAGGGGTGGGGAGACCCAGTACTTC.

This clone appeared a few times. V and J are TRBV6-5 and TRBJ2-1; 9 bases map to TRBD2. CDR1 and CDR2 (germline): MNHEY, SVGAGI. V shed 4 bases, J shed 10 bases, and the junction held 11 bases outside the gene matches. The CDR3 is 15 residues long. The CDR3 DNA reads TGTGCCAGCAGTTTAGGGGGACTAGCCATCGGGGAGCAGTTCTTC. This gives the protein CASSLGGLAIGEQFF.

The V gene is TRBV13, the J gene TRBJ2-5, with 8 bases matching TRBD1. Per the germline V gene, CDR1 is PRHDT and CDR2 is FYEKMQ (reference sequence). The CDR3 totals 15 residues. Trimming removed 5 bases from V and 2 bases from J; junction bases left unmatched: 7. The CDR3 bases are TGTGCCAGCAGCCCGGACAGGGCCCAACAAGAGACCCAGTACTTC. Translating gives CASSPDRAQQETQYF.

This clone was detected only a few times. The chain has TRBV10-3 and TRBJ2-7, with 9 bases matching TRBD1. This CDR3 spans 14 amino acids. Per the germline V gene, CDR1 is ENHRY and CDR2 is SYGVKD. Trimming took 6 bases from V and 1 from J; bases not matched to a gene: 4. The CDR3: CAIRPGQGSYEQYF. Written as DNA, the CDR3 is TGTGCCATCAGGCCGGGACAGGGTTCCTACGAGCAGTACTTC.

The CDR3 loop is CASKAQVGEKLFF. For the CDR3, the DNA is TGTGCCAGCAAAGCCCAGGTGGGTGAAAAACTGTTTTTT. The chain carries TRBV27 and TRBJ1-4; no firm D call. The CDR3 is 13 amino acids. The germline V gene encodes CDR1 MNHEY and CDR2 SMNVEV (reference sequence). Deletions cut 7 bases from V and 7 bases from J, with 13 bases between. The variable domain in full, with the rest retrieved from reference TRBV27 and TRBJ1-4, is EAQVTQNPRYLITVTGKKLTVTCSQNMNHEYMSWYRQDPGLGLRQIYYSMNVEVTDKGDVPEGYKVSRKEKRNFPLILESPSPNQTSLYFCASKAQVGEKLFFGSGTQLSVL.

This clone has just one count. The chain employs TRBV4-2 and TRBJ2-2, with 8 bases aligning to TRBD2. The germline CDR1 and CDR2 sequences are LGHNA and YNFKEQ. CDR3 length equals 15 residues. V trimming: 7 bases; J trimming: 7 bases; junction bases outside the gene matches: 11. CDR3 sequence reads: CASNPNGAGGGELFF. In DNA form, the CDR3 reads TGTGCCAGCAACCCGAACGGGGCGGGGGGCGGGGAGCTGTTTTTT.

CDR3: CASSIRQGQGGYEQYF. The CDR3 DNA reads TGTGCCAGTAGTATCCGCCAAGGACAGGGTGGCTACGAGCAGTACTTC. V and J are TRBV19 and TRBJ2-7, with 8 bases lining up with TRBD1. The V and J ends lost 3 bases and 3 bases, in that order; junction bases with no gene match: 10. Germline CDR1 is LNHDA and CDR2 is SQIVND (reference sequence). This CDR3 has 16 residues.